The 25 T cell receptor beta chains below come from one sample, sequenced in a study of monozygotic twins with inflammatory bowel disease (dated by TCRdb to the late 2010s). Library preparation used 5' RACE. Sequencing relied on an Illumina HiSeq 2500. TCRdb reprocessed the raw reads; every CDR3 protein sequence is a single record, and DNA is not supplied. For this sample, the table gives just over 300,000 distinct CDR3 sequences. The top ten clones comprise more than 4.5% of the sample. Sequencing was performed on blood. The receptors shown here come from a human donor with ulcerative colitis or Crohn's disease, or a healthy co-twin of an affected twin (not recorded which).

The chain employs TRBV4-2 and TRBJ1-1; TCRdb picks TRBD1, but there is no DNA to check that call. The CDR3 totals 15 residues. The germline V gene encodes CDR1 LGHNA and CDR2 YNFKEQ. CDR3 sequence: CASSQDLAPNTEAFF.

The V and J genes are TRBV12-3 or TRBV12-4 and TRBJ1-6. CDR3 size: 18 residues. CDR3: CASRGGKESHSYNSPLHF.

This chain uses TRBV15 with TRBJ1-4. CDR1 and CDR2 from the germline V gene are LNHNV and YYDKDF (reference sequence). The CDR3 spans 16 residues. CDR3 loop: CATSRSASTSNEKLFF.

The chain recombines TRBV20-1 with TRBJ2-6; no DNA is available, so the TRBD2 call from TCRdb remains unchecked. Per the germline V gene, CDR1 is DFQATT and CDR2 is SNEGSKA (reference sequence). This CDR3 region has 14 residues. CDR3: CSARGLSGANVLTF.

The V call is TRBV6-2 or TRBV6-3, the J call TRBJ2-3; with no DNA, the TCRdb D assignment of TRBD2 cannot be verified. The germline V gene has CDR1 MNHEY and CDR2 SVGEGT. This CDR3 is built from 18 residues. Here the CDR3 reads CASSFRTSGRRNTDTQYF.

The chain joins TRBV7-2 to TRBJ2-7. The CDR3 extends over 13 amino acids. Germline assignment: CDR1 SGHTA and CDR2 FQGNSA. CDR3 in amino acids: CASSLGIDYEQYF.

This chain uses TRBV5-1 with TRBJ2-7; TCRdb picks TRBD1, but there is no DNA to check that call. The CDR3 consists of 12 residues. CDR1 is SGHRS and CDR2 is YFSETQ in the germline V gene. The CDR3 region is CASRSDRAEQYF.

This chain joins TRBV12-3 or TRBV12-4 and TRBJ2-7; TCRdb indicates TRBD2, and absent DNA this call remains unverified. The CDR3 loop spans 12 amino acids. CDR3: CASKGLDYEQYF.

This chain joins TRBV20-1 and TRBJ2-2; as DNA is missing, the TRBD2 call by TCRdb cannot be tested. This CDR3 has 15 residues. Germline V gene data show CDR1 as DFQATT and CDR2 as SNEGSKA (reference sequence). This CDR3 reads CSATLAGLNTGELFF.

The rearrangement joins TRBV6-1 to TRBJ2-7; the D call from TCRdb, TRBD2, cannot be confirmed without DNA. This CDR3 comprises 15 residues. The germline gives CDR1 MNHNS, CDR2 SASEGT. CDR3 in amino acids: CASEGLAGGNYEQYF.

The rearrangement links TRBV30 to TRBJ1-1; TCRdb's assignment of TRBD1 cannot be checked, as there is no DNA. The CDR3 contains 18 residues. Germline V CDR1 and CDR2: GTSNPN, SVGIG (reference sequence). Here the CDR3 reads CAWSMFRGQGFMNTEAFF.

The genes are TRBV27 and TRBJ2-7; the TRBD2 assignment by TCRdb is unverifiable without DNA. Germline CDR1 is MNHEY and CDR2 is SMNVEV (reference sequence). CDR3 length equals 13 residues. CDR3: CASSLGPRNEQYF.

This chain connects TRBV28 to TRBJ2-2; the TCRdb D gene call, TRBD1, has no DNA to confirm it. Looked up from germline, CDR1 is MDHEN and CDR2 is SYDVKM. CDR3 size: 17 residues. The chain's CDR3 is CASSSPPDRGSTGELFF.

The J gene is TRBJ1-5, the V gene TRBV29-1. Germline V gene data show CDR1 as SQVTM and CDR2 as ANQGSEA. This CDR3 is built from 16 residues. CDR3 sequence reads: CSVEDTSQSDHGAQHF. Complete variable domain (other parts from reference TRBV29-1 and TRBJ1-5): SAVISQKPSRDICQRGTSLTIQCQVDSQVTMMFWYRQQPGQSLTLIATANQGSEATYESGFVIDKFPISRPNLTFSTLTVSNMSPEDSSIYLCSVEDTSQSDHGAQHFGDGTRLSIL.

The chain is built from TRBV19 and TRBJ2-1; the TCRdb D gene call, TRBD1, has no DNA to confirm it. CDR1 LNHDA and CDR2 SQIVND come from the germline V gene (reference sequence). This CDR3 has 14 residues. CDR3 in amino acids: CASSILRLGAEQFF.

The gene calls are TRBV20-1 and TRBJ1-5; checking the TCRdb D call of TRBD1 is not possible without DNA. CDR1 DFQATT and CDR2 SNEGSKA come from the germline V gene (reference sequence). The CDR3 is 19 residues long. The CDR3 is CSASWRSTASQTLYQPQHF.

The CDR3 here is CASSRLDNEQFF. The chain has TRBV6-5 and TRBJ2-1. CDR3 length equals 12 residues. CDR1 is MNHEY, CDR2 SVGAGI, per germline.

The CDR3 here is CASSFSAFNEQYF. The chain links TRBV12-3 or TRBV12-4 to TRBJ2-7; the D call of TRBD2 rests on TCRdb alone, since no DNA is present to check it. The CDR3 is 13 residues long.

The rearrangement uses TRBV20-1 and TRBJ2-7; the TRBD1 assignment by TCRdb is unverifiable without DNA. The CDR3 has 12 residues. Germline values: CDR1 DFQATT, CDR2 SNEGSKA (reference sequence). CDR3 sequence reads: CSALTGSYEQYF.

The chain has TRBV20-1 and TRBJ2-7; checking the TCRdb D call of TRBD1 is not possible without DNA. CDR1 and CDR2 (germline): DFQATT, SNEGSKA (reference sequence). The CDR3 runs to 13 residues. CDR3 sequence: CSADTGGDYEQYF.

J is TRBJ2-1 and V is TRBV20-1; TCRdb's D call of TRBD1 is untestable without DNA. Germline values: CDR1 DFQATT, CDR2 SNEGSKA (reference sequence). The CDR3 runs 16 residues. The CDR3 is CSARGPGQGARNEQFF.

CDR3 sequence reads: CASSQELAGHSNEQFF. V gene TRBV4-2 combines with J gene TRBJ2-1; lacking DNA, the TRBD2 call made by TCRdb goes unchecked. The CDR3 sequence is 16 residues long. Germline loops: CDR1 LGHNA, CDR2 YNFKEQ.

CDR3 sequence reads: CASSDFREAHSGANVLTF. V usage is TRBV11-1 and J usage is TRBJ2-6; absent DNA, TCRdb's TRBD2 call cannot be checked. CDR3 length: 18 amino acids. Germline-derived CDR1 and CDR2 are SGHAT and FQDESV (reference sequence).

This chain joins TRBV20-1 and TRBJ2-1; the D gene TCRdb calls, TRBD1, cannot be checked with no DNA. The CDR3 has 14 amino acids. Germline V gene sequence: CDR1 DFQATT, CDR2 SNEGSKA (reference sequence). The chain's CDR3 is CSASGGGPVNEQFF.

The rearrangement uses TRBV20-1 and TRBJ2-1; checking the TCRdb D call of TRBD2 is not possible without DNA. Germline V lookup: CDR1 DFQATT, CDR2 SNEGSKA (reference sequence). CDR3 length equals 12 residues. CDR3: CSAPRGGKEQFF.